This T cell receptor beta chain emerged from a study of blood T cell repertoires in COVID-19. As concerns this clone: This sample includes further DNA sequences coding for the same CDR3.

Germline lookup yields CDR1 SGHTA and CDR2 FQGNSA. V was clipped by 3 bases and J by 1 base; unmatched bases: 2. CDR3 length: 15 residues. The assay was immunoSEQ multiplex PCR, and TCRdb's table has in-frame clones only and misses some. The sample contains approximately 120,000 clones, around 89% of which appear only once. The receptor's source is a human donor with acute or convalescent COVID-19. The donor label of this sample is uncertain. The sequenced material came from peripheral blood. The rearrangement links TRBV7-2 to TRBJ1-5; 8 bases line up with TRBD1. The DNA of the CDR3 is TGTGCCAGCAGCTTTGACAGGGGCAGCAATCAGCCCCAGCATTTT. Encoded protein: CASSFDRGSNQPQHF.